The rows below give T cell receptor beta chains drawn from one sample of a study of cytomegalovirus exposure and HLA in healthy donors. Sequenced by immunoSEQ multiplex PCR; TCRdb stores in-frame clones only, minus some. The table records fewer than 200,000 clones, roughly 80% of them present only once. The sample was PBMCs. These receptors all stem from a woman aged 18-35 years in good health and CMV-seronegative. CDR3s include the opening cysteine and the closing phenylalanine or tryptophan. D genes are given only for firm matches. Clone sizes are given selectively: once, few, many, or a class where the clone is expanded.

cdr3_aa: CATRRGSFSYGYTF
cdr3_nt: TGTGCCACCCGAAGGGGGTCGTTTTCCTATGGCTACACCTTC
v_call: TRBV15
j_call: TRBJ1-2
clone_size: -
d_call: -

cdr3_aa: CASTGEGQPQHF
cdr3_nt: TGTGCCAGCACAGGAGAGGGTCAGCCCCAGCATTTT
v_call: TRBV2
j_call: TRBJ1-5
clone_size: -
d_call: -

cdr3_aa: CASSSRLGGGETQYF
cdr3_nt: TGTGCCAGCAGTTCTAGACTAGGGGGCGGAGAGACCCAGTACTTC
v_call: TRBV28
j_call: TRBJ2-5
clone_size: -
d_call: -

cdr3_aa: CASSQDAVRWVGGNEQFF
cdr3_nt: TGCGCCAGCAGCCAAGATGCGGTAAGGTGGGTTGGTGGCAATGAGCAGTTCTTC
v_call: TRBV4-1
j_call: TRBJ2-1
clone_size: -
d_call: -

cdr3_aa: CASSPSAAGDKGYTF
cdr3_nt: TGTGCCAGCTCACCGTCAGCCGCAGGGGATAAAGGCTACACCTTC
v_call: TRBV18
j_call: TRBJ1-2
clone_size: -
d_call: -

cdr3_aa: CASRNTGGNEQFF
cdr3_nt: TGCGCCAGCAGGAATACAGGGGGAAATGAGCAGTTCTTC
v_call: TRBV5-1
j_call: TRBJ2-1
clone_size: -
d_call: TRBD1

cdr3_aa: CASRAGLAGAYNEQFF
cdr3_nt: TGTGCCAGCAGAGCGGGGCTAGCGGGAGCCTACAATGAGCAGTTCTTC
v_call: TRBV2
j_call: TRBJ2-1
clone_size: -
d_call: TRBD2

cdr3_aa: CASGLFHKRSGELFF
cdr3_nt: TGTGCTAGTGGTTTGTTCCACAAGCGATCCGGGGAGCTGTTTTTT
v_call: TRBV12-5
j_call: TRBJ2-2
clone_size: -
d_call: -

cdr3_aa: CASSRDGTSGYEQFF
cdr3_nt: TGTGCCAGCAGCCGCGATGGGACTAGCGGCTATGAGCAGTTCTTC
v_call: TRBV13
j_call: TRBJ2-1
clone_size: -
d_call: TRBD2

cdr3_aa: CASRRGQGVYEQYF
cdr3_nt: TGTGCCAGCCGACGGGGCCAGGGGGTCTACGAGCAGTACTTC
v_call: TRBV2
j_call: TRBJ2-7
clone_size: -
d_call: TRBD1

cdr3_aa: CASKGGTPYGYTF
cdr3_nt: TGTGCCAGCAAGGGGGGGACACCCTATGGCTACACCTTC
v_call: TRBV19
j_call: TRBJ1-2
clone_size: -
d_call: -

cdr3_aa: CASSLIGTRDNEQFF
cdr3_nt: TGTGCCAGCAGCTTAATCGGGACAAGGGACAATGAGCAGTTCTTC
v_call: TRBV7-9
j_call: TRBJ2-1
clone_size: -
d_call: -

cdr3_aa: CASSWGLAGSEQYF
cdr3_nt: TGTGCCAGCAGTTGGGGACTAGCGGGATCAGAGCAGTACTTC
v_call: TRBV27
j_call: TRBJ2-7
clone_size: -
d_call: TRBD2

cdr3_aa: CASSRLAGNYGYTF
cdr3_nt: TGTGCCAGCAGCCGATTAGCGGGGAACTATGGCTACACCTTC
v_call: TRBV13
j_call: TRBJ1-2
clone_size: -
d_call: -

cdr3_aa: CASSWDRGLPEFTGELFF
cdr3_nt: TGTGCCAGCAGCTGGGACAGGGGACTACCCGAATTCACCGGGGAGCTGTTTTTT
v_call: TRBV5-6
j_call: TRBJ2-2
clone_size: -
d_call: TRBD1

cdr3_aa: CSVGREGQGMMSFF
cdr3_nt: TGCAGCGTTGGCAGGGAGGGACAGGGCATGATGTCTTTCTTT
v_call: TRBV29-1
j_call: TRBJ1-1
clone_size: -
d_call: TRBD1

cdr3_aa: CASSQAGTGKTEAFF
cdr3_nt: TGCGCCAGCAGCCAAGCCGGGACAGGCAAGACTGAAGCTTTCTTT
v_call: TRBV4-1
j_call: TRBJ1-1
clone_size: -
d_call: TRBD1

cdr3_aa: CASSQRDSGTDTQYF
cdr3_nt: TGCGCCAGCAGCCAAAGGGACTCCGGCACAGATACGCAGTATTTT
v_call: TRBV4-1
j_call: TRBJ2-3
clone_size: -
d_call: -

cdr3_aa: CASSSVGQNSGNTIYF
cdr3_nt: TGTGCCAGCAGTTCCGTCGGACAGAACTCTGGAAACACCATATATTTT
v_call: TRBV28
j_call: TRBJ1-3
clone_size: -
d_call: -

cdr3_aa: CASKHRGQNTEAFF
cdr3_nt: TGTGCCAGCAAACACAGGGGGCAGAACACTGAAGCTTTCTTT
v_call: TRBV2
j_call: TRBJ1-1
clone_size: -
d_call: TRBD1

cdr3_aa: CASRPARSSTDTQYF
cdr3_nt: TGTGCCAGCAGGCCAGCTAGGTCTAGCACAGATACGCAGTATTTT
v_call: TRBV14
j_call: TRBJ2-3
clone_size: -
d_call: -

cdr3_aa: CASSVSLRTGASSYNEQFF
cdr3_nt: TGTGCCAGCAGCGTCAGTCTCCGGACAGGGGCTAGCTCCTACAATGAGCAGTTCTTC
v_call: TRBV11-2
j_call: TRBJ2-1
clone_size: few
d_call: TRBD1

cdr3_aa: CASSQDTVGELFF
cdr3_nt: TGTGCCAGCAGCCAAGATACGGTCGGGGAGCTGTTTTTT
v_call: TRBV4-2
j_call: TRBJ2-2
clone_size: -
d_call: -

cdr3_aa: CASSNSREMVANEQFF
cdr3_nt: TGCGCCAGCAGCAATTCCCGGGAGATGGTTGCCAATGAGCAGTTCTTC
v_call: TRBV4-1
j_call: TRBJ2-1
clone_size: -
d_call: -

cdr3_aa: CASSLADSATNEKLFF
cdr3_nt: TGTGCCAGCAGCTTAGCAGACAGTGCAACTAATGAAAAACTGTTTTTT
v_call: TRBV7-9
j_call: TRBJ1-4
clone_size: -
d_call: -

cdr3_aa: CASSSGLQQYF
cdr3_nt: TGTGCCAGCAGTTCCGGACTCCAGCAGTACTTC
v_call: TRBV7-9
j_call: TRBJ2-7
clone_size: -
d_call: -

cdr3_aa: CASSLVFPSGTDTQYF
cdr3_nt: TGTGCCAGCAGCTTAGTTTTCCCTAGCGGCACAGATACGCAGTATTTT
v_call: TRBV7-9
j_call: TRBJ2-3
clone_size: -
d_call: -

cdr3_aa: CASIKSGRTLEQYF
cdr3_nt: TGTGCCAGCATCAAAAGCGGGAGAACTCTCGAGCAGTACTTC
v_call: TRBV28
j_call: TRBJ2-7
clone_size: -
d_call: TRBD2

cdr3_aa: CASSPQGMNTEAFF
cdr3_nt: TGTGCCAGTAGTCCACAGGGGATGAACACTGAAGCTTTCTTT
v_call: TRBV19
j_call: TRBJ1-1
clone_size: few
d_call: TRBD1

cdr3_aa: CASSPGRLNTEAFF
cdr3_nt: TGTGCCAGCTCACCGGGCCGACTGAACACTGAAGCTTTCTTT
v_call: TRBV18
j_call: TRBJ1-1
clone_size: -
d_call: -

cdr3_aa: CASSTTTGGDQPQHF
cdr3_nt: TGTGCCAGCTCTACTACGACAGGGGGGGATCAGCCCCAGCATTTT
v_call: TRBV6-6
j_call: TRBJ1-5
clone_size: -
d_call: TRBD1

cdr3_aa: CASRVQGNTEAFF
cdr3_nt: TGTGCCAGCAGGGTGCAGGGGAACACTGAAGCTTTCTTT
v_call: TRBV5-6
j_call: TRBJ1-1
clone_size: -
d_call: -

cdr3_aa: CASSLAGGSYNEQFF
cdr3_nt: TGTGCCAGCAGCTTAGCGGGAGGATCCTACAATGAGCAGTTCTTC
v_call: TRBV13
j_call: TRBJ2-1
clone_size: -
d_call: TRBD2

cdr3_aa: CASSSPQTSGSTYEQYF
cdr3_nt: TGCGCCAGCAGCTCTCCACAGACTAGCGGGAGTACCTACGAGCAGTACTTC
v_call: TRBV5-1
j_call: TRBJ2-7
clone_size: -
d_call: TRBD2

cdr3_aa: CSVGQVIGHTEAFF
cdr3_nt: TGCAGCGTTGGACAGGTGATAGGTCACACTGAAGCTTTCTTT
v_call: TRBV29-1
j_call: TRBJ1-1
clone_size: -
d_call: -

cdr3_aa: CASSSLGKSARYEQYF
cdr3_nt: TGTGCCAGCAGTTCTTTAGGAAAGAGCGCCCGCTACGAGCAGTACTTC
v_call: TRBV28
j_call: TRBJ2-7
clone_size: -
d_call: -

cdr3_aa: CASRSTVRAFF
cdr3_nt: TGTGCCAGCAGATCGACAGTTCGAGCTTTCTTT
v_call: TRBV6-6
j_call: TRBJ1-1
clone_size: -
d_call: -

cdr3_aa: CASSTGQGETQYF
cdr3_nt: TGTGCCAGCAGCACCGGACAGGGGGAGACCCAGTACTTC
v_call: TRBV7-2
j_call: TRBJ2-5
clone_size: -
d_call: TRBD1

cdr3_aa: CASSSETGYLIAFF
cdr3_nt: TGTGCCAGCAGCTCGGAAACAGGGTATCTCATAGCTTTCTTT
v_call: TRBV5-8
j_call: TRBJ1-1
clone_size: -
d_call: -

cdr3_aa: CASTAGTSGRDTQYF
cdr3_nt: TGCGCCAGCACTGCGGGGACTAGCGGGAGAGATACGCAGTATTTT
v_call: TRBV10-1
j_call: TRBJ2-3
clone_size: once
d_call: TRBD2

cdr3_aa: CASSSLNQPQHF
cdr3_nt: TGTGCCAGCAGTTCCCTCAATCAGCCCCAGCATTTT
v_call: TRBV27
j_call: TRBJ1-5
clone_size: once
d_call: -

cdr3_aa: CASSIGRGPSHGSYNEQFF
cdr3_nt: TGTGCCAGTAGTATAGGGAGGGGGCCCAGCCACGGCTCCTACAATGAGCAGTTCTTC
v_call: TRBV19
j_call: TRBJ2-1
clone_size: -
d_call: -

cdr3_aa: CASRAGGPSYEQYF
cdr3_nt: TGTGCCAGTAGAGCGGGAGGGCCTAGCTACGAGCAGTACTTC
v_call: TRBV28
j_call: TRBJ2-7
clone_size: -
d_call: TRBD2

cdr3_aa: CASSERAGGPAGELFF
cdr3_nt: TGTGCCAGCAGTGAAAGGGCGGGAGGGCCGGCCGGGGAGCTGTTTTTT
v_call: TRBV6-1
j_call: TRBJ2-2
clone_size: -
d_call: TRBD2

cdr3_aa: CASSLAGGSTDTQYF
cdr3_nt: TGTGCCAGCAGCTTGGCGGGAGGTAGCACAGATACGCAGTATTTT
v_call: TRBV7-9
j_call: TRBJ2-3
clone_size: once
d_call: TRBD2

cdr3_aa: CASSPSLETVGDEQFF
cdr3_nt: TGTGCCAGCAGCCCGTCGCTAGAAACCGTCGGGGATGAGCAGTTCTTC
v_call: TRBV27
j_call: TRBJ2-1
clone_size: once
d_call: -

cdr3_aa: CASSATGLETQYF
cdr3_nt: TGTGCCAGCTCAGCGACAGGGTTGGAGACCCAGTACTTC
v_call: TRBV18
j_call: TRBJ2-5
clone_size: -
d_call: TRBD1